Listed here are 17 T cell receptor beta chains from one sample, sequenced in a study of T-cell reconstitution after alpha-beta-depleted transplantation in children. Preparing the TCRbeta library involved the use of unique molecular identifiers. TCRdb re-analysed the PCR reads in MiXCR, keeping a single row per CDR3 protein. The table has 700,000 to 950,000 distinct CDR3 sequences, roughly 15% seen once; the top ten hold approximately 5%. Sequencing used PBMCs, mostly from graft donor cells, obtained 360 days after TCRalphabeta/CD19-depleted stem cell transplant. These receptors were collected from a male patient between 10 and 17 years old who had a stem cell transplant for acute lymphoblastic leukemia, so the T cells may come from the graft donor.

CDR3 DNA sequence: TGCAGTGCCGGGACAGGGTTGGGTCGTAATTCACCCCTCCACTTT. It yields the protein CSAGTGLGRNSPLHF. The chain links TRBV20-1 to TRBJ1-6, with 9 bases identical to TRBD1. Per germline, CDR1 DFQATT and CDR2 SNEGSKA (reference sequence). The CDR3 is 15 residues long. Losses at the gene ends were 6 bases for V and 6 bases for J; bases not matched to a gene: 9.

J is TRBJ1-5 and V is TRBV11-1, with 9 positions matching TRBD1. There are 20 residues in the CDR3. The germline V gene encodes CDR1 SGHAT and CDR2 FQDESV (reference sequence). V lost 0 bases to trimming and J lost 0 bases; unmatched junction nucleotides: 12. The CDR3 sequence: CASSLARFEDRGYSNQPQHF. In nucleotides, the CDR3 is TGTGCCAGCAGCTTAGCGCGCTTTGAGGACAGGGGATATAGCAATCAGCCCCAGCATTTT.

The chain links TRBV7-2 to TRBJ1-1; D is uncertain. Trimming stripped 3 bases from V and 3 bases from J, with 5 bases between. Germline CDR1 is SGHTA and CDR2 is FQGNSA. This CDR3 region has 12 residues. The CDR3 nucleotides read TGTGCCAGCAGCTTCCATTACACTGAAGCTTTCTTT. It yields the protein CASSFHYTEAFF.

This clonotype was counted a few times. The V and J genes are TRBV9 and TRBJ2-3; D gene ambiguous. Germline values: CDR1 SGDLS, CDR2 YYNGEE. CDR3 length equals 16 residues. Trimming left V 4 bases short and J 5 bases short, with 20 bases between. The CDR3 DNA reads as TGTGCCAGCAGCATACCCCGTGAAGGGCCCGGAGATACGCAGTATTTT. It specifies CASSIPREGPGDTQYF.

V usage is TRBV2 and J usage is TRBJ2-1; 11 nucleotides agree with TRBD2. Germline CDR1 reads SNHLY; CDR2 reads FYNNEI. The CDR3 has 17 amino acids. V lost 5 bases, J lost 11 bases, and 17 bases stayed unmatched. The CDR3: CASSLGETSGTSNQQFF. For the CDR3, the DNA is TGTGCCAGCAGTCTGGGGGAGACTAGCGGGACGTCAAATCAGCAGTTCTTC.

This clonotype was recorded at least ten times. The J gene is TRBJ2-3, the V gene TRBV24-1, with TRBD2 matching 8 bases. Losses at the gene ends were 3 bases for V and 6 bases for J; bases not matched to a gene: 7. CDR1 KGHDR and CDR2 SFDVKD come from the germline V gene. The CDR3 runs to 15 residues. CDR3 sequence: CATSDPGGARDTQYF. In DNA form, the CDR3 reads TGTGCCACCAGTGATCCGGGGGGGGCGCGGGATACGCAGTATTTT.

The chain combines TRBV20-1 with TRBJ2-7; a possible D gene is TRBD2 (6 bases). Germline V gene sequence: CDR1 DFQATT, CDR2 SNEGSKA (reference sequence). The length of the CDR3 is 14 residues. Trimming removed 0 bases at V and 6 bases at J, with 15 bases between. DNA of the CDR3: TGCAGTGCTAGAGAGGACTACCAAGTAGGCGAGCAGTACTTC. Amino acids: CSAREDYQVGEQYF.

This clonotype was counted only a few times. The rearrangement links TRBV5-1 to TRBJ1-5, with a weak D call TRBD1 (5 bases). The germline gives CDR1 SGHRS, CDR2 YFSETQ. Trimming shortened V by 4 bases and J by 0 bases, and 11 bases separated the two germline ends. The CDR3 is made up of 15 amino acids. This CDR3 is CASSPGEYSNQPQHF. DNA for the CDR3: TGCGCCAGCAGCCCGGGGGAGTATAGCAATCAGCCCCAGCATTTT.

The chain combines TRBV6-5 with TRBJ2-3; possible D gene TRBD1, 6 bases. Trimming took 5 bases from V and 10 from J, leaving 10 bases between them. This CDR3 contains 11 residues. Germline assignment: CDR1 MNHEY and CDR2 SVGAGI. CDR3 in amino acids: CASSQGSSQYF. DNA of the CDR3: TGTGCCAGCAGTCAGGGGTCTTCGCAGTATTTT.

The CDR3 spells CASSFPASSNTIYF. CDR3 bases: TGTGCCAGCAGTTTTCCTGCCAGCTCTAACACCATATATTTT. The chain joins TRBV12-3 or TRBV12-4 to TRBJ1-3, with unresolved D. The V end lost 3 bases, the J end lost 7 bases, and 13 bases lay between the germline ends. This CDR3 has 14 amino acids.

The chain carries TRBV7-6 and TRBJ2-7; D perhaps matches TRBD1 (5 bases). This CDR3 spans 17 amino acids. The germline V gene has CDR1 SGHVS and CDR2 FNYEAQ. V was cut by 2 bases and J by 2 bases, with 19 bases left in between. In DNA, the CDR3 is TGTGCCAGCAGCTTATTATGGACAAAAGTTGGTACCTACGAGCAGTACTTC. The encoded protein is CASSLLWTKVGTYEQYF.

This clonotype has only a few counts. The rearrangement joins TRBV7-6 to TRBJ2-3; 8 nucleotides match TRBD2. With 2 bases clipped from V and 6 bases from J, the junction kept 7 bases outside the gene matches. The CDR3 loop spans 15 amino acids. Germline assignment: CDR1 SGHVS and CDR2 FNYEAQ. In nucleotides, the CDR3 is TGTGCCAGCAGCTTAAAGGGACTAGGAGTGGATACGCAGTATTTT. Residues: CASSLKGLGVDTQYF.

This clonotype was detected only a few times. The chain uses TRBV7-3 and TRBJ2-2; D is unclear. Trimming left V 1 base short and J 7 bases short, with 7 bases between. CDR3 length: 13 residues. CDR1 is SGHTA and CDR2 is FQGTGA in the germline V gene. The CDR3 nucleotides read TGTGCCAGCAGCTTAAGGGGAAACGGGGAGCTGTTTTTT. Translation gives CASSLRGNGELFF.

This chain joins TRBV20-1 and TRBJ2-5, with 7 nucleotides matching TRBD2. This CDR3 spans 14 amino acids. Germline V CDR1 and CDR2: DFQATT, SNEGSKA (reference sequence). J lost 7 bases, V lost 0 bases, and 8 bases had no gene match. The CDR3 reads CSARDTAGRGTQYF. CDR3 bases: TGCAGTGCTAGAGATACAGCGGGACGTGGGACCCAGTACTTC.

Only a few counts were recorded for this clonotype. The rearrangement links TRBV15 to TRBJ2-2; 7 positions agree with TRBD2. This CDR3 spans 15 amino acids. Trimming removed 8 bases from V and 4 bases from J; junction bases left unmatched: 10. CDR1 LNHNV and CDR2 YYDKDF come from the germline V gene (reference sequence). CDR3 nucleotide sequence: TGTGCCACCGCGGAGAGCGGGATGGTCACCGGGGAGCTGTTTTTT. It yields the protein CATAESGMVTGELFF.

The genes are TRBV30 and TRBJ2-2; a weak D match, TRBD1 (5 bases). Germline lookup yields CDR1 GTSNPN and CDR2 SVGIG (reference sequence). V lost 1 base and J lost 5, with 14 bases in between. The CDR3 is 15 amino acids. This CDR3 reads CAWSGPWGATGELFF. CDR3 bases: TGTGCCTGGAGTGGTCCATGGGGCGCGACCGGGGAGCTGTTTTTT.

This clonotype came up once. V and J are TRBV7-3 and TRBJ2-2; D is unresolved. V lost 0 bases and J lost 4, with 15 bases in between. This CDR3 comprises 17 residues. The germline V gene has CDR1 SGHTA and CDR2 FQGTGA. The CDR3: CASSLTPDLSITGELFF. As DNA, the CDR3 is TGTGCCAGCAGCTTAACGCCCGATCTTAGTATCACCGGGGAGCTGTTTTTT.